The 32 T cell receptor beta chains given below trace back to one sample, sequenced in a study of T cell clones after liver transplantation. Only in-frame clones appear in the TCRdb table, and some are missing; sequencing was by immunoSEQ multiplex PCR. The table has 98,000 or so clones, approximately 78% seen once; the top ten hold 0.99%. The material sequenced was CD4+ T cells from blood, taken before liver transplant. All receptors derive from a human donor who received a liver transplant.

The J gene is TRBJ2-2, the V gene TRBV9; 7 bases match TRBD2. The CDR3 consists of 16 residues. The germline CDR1 and CDR2 sequences are SGDLS and YYNGEE. The V and J ends lost 4 bases and 5 bases, in that order; junction bases with no gene match: 11. CDR3 DNA: TGTGCCAGCAGCATGAGCGGCGGGGGAGGGACCGGGGAGCTGTTTTTT. Encoded protein: CASSMSGGGGTGELFF.

The chain joins TRBV15 to TRBJ2-1, with 8 bases that match TRBD1. Germline V gene lookup returns CDR1 LNHNV and CDR2 YYDKDF (reference sequence). Losses at the gene ends were 3 bases for V and 7 bases for J; bases not matched to a gene: 5. The CDR3 is made up of 14 amino acids. CDR3 residues: CATSRRQGWNEQFF. The CDR3 nucleotides are TGTGCCACCAGCAGGCGACAGGGGTGGAATGAGCAGTTCTTC.

As regards this clone: Compared with germline, one end of the junction differs, possibly owing to a read error. The V and J genes are TRBV28 and TRBJ1-1; 10 bases line up with TRBD1. From germline, CDR1 is MDHEN and CDR2 SYDVKM. The CDR3 spans 14 residues. CDR3 nucleotide sequence: TGTGCCAGCAGTTTAGGGGGACAGGGGCAGCCCGGCCTCTTT. Its protein product is CASSLGGQGQPGLF.

The rearrangement joins TRBV5-1 to TRBJ1-5; no reliable D call. The CDR3 contains 15 residues. The germline V and J ends were trimmed by 0 bases and 1 base, with 8 bases remaining between them. CDR1 is SGHRS, CDR2 YFSETQ, per germline. CDR3 nucleotide sequence: TGCGCCAGCAGCTTGGGACCGGGAAGCAATCAGCCCCAGCATTTT. This sequence encodes CASSLGPGSNQPQHF.

The chain employs TRBV27 and TRBJ2-3; 7 bases are a match to TRBD2. Germline lookup yields CDR1 MNHEY and CDR2 SMNVEV (reference sequence). V gave up 2 bases and J gave up 5 bases; unmatched junction bases: 4. The CDR3 is made up of 14 amino acids. CDR3 residues: CASSLAGVGDTQYF. The CDR3 nucleotides read TGTGCCAGCAGTTTAGCGGGAGTGGGAGATACGCAGTATTTT.

This chain connects TRBV5-1 to TRBJ2-4; no reliable D call. CDR1 is SGHRS and CDR2 is YFSETQ in the germline V gene. The CDR3 runs 15 residues. V lost 0 bases and J 2 bases, leaving 9 bases between the germline ends. The CDR3 DNA reads as TGCGCCAGCAGCTTGGAGGCCTCACCCAAAAACATTCAGTACTTC. It specifies CASSLEASPKNIQYF.

J is TRBJ1-5 and V is TRBV6-1, with 7 nucleotides matching TRBD1. The CDR3 is made up of 15 amino acids. V shed 4 bases, J shed 4 bases, and the junction held 7 bases outside the gene matches. Germline-derived CDR1 and CDR2 are MNHNS and SASEGT. The CDR3 DNA reads TGTGCCAGCAGTGGAGAGGGGGCGCGGAATCAGCCCCAGCATTTT. Translated, it gives CASSGEGARNQPQHF.

This rearrangement joins TRBV15 to TRBJ2-7, with unresolved D. V was cut by 0 bases and J by 1 base, with 10 bases left in between. Germline lookup yields CDR1 LNHNV and CDR2 YYDKDF (reference sequence). The CDR3 covers 15 residues. This chain's CDR3 is CATSRDISRSYEQYF. CDR3 sequence (DNA): TGTGCCACCAGCAGAGATATCTCGAGGTCCTACGAGCAGTACTTC.

The chain uses TRBV2 and TRBJ2-5; D not certain. The V and J ends lost 7 bases and 3 bases respectively, with 15 bases between them. In germline, CDR1 is SNHLY, CDR2 FYNNEI. This CDR3 spans 14 amino acids. CDR3 bases: TGTGCCAGCAAAGAGCTATTCGCGAAAGAGACCCAGTACTTC. Its translation is CASKELFAKETQYF.

This clone was found a few times. V usage is TRBV27 and J usage is TRBJ1-2, with a tentative D call TRBD1 (6 bases). The V gene lost 6 bases and the J gene lost 3 bases, with 11 bases spanning the gap. CDR1 MNHEY and CDR2 SMNVEV come from the germline V gene (reference sequence). The CDR3 has 13 amino acids. In DNA, the CDR3 is TGTGCCAGCAGCCAACAGGGTTACTATGGCTACACCTTC. Its translation: CASSQQGYYGYTF.

The V and J genes are TRBV28 and TRBJ1-2, with D possibly matching TRBD1 (6 bases). This CDR3 has 14 amino acids. Deletions cut 6 bases from V and 5 bases from J, with 16 bases between. Germline CDR1 reads MDHEN; CDR2 reads SYDVKM. As DNA, the CDR3 is TGTGCCAGCAGCTCCGGGGGCGCGGAGTATGGCTACACCTTC. Translation: CASSSGGAEYGYTF.

The chain recombines TRBV11-2 with TRBJ2-3; D not certain. The CDR3 covers 15 residues. Trimming pared 2 bases from V and 2 bases from J, leaving 11 bases between. CDR1 is SGHAT and CDR2 is FQNNGV in the germline V gene. The CDR3 region is CASSLLIPNTDTQYF. The CDR3 coding sequence is TGTGCCAGCAGCTTATTGATCCCAAACACAGATACGCAGTATTTT.

The chain uses TRBV11-2 and TRBJ2-7; D assignment may be TRBD1 or TRBD2 (6 bases each). V lost 4 bases, J lost 9 bases, and 19 bases lay in between. The length of the CDR3 is 14 residues. The germline V gene has CDR1 SGHAT and CDR2 FQNNGV. The CDR3 loop reads CASSSSRGAGAQYF. The CDR3 nucleotides are TGTGCCAGCAGCTCCTCTAGGGGGGCAGGCGCGCAGTACTTC.

The chain couples TRBV19 to TRBJ2-7; 13 bases map to TRBD2. The V and J ends lost 7 bases and 2 bases, in that order; junction bases with no gene match: 5. Germline CDR1 is LNHDA and CDR2 is SQIVND (reference sequence). There are 15 residues in the CDR3. This chain's CDR3 is CASKRTSGSAYEQYF. DNA for the CDR3: TGTGCCAGTAAGAGGACTAGCGGGAGCGCCTACGAGCAGTACTTC.

The V call is TRBV19, the J call TRBJ1-5; D perhaps matches TRBD1 (5 bases). CDR1 is LNHDA, CDR2 SQIVND, per germline (reference sequence). The V and J ends lost 6 bases and 7 bases respectively, with 16 bases between them. CDR3 size: 14 residues. Here the CDR3 DNA reads TGTGCCAGTAGGACTCAGGGAGAATGGCAGCCCCAGCATTTT. This translates into CASRTQGEWQPQHF.

This chain uses TRBV2 with TRBJ1-1, with D possibly matching TRBD1 (5 bases). CDR1 and CDR2 from the germline V gene are SNHLY and FYNNEI. The length of the CDR3 is 13 residues. V was shortened by 6 bases and J by 6 bases, with 14 bases between the two germline ends. The CDR3, as DNA: TGTGCCAGCAGCCCCGGGGCTGGCGCTGAAGCTTTCTTT. Translated, it gives CASSPGAGAEAFF.

CDR3 sequence reads: CASSGEETQYF. The CDR3 DNA reads as TGTGCCAGCAGCGGAGAAGAGACCCAGTACTTC. The genes are TRBV7-9 and TRBJ2-5; D remains unclear. The V gene's germline CDR1 is SEHNR and CDR2 FQNEAQ (reference sequence). The CDR3 is made up of 11 amino acids. Trimming cost V 5 bases and J 3 bases, with 4 bases left between them.

J is TRBJ1-2 and V is TRBV6-5, with 11 bases lining up with TRBD1. The CDR3 contains 16 residues. Germline trimming cut 2 bases from V and 7 bases from J; bases unmatched to any gene: 9. The germline gives CDR1 MNHEY, CDR2 SVGAGI. The CDR3 here is CASSYPLGTGGIGYTF. CDR3 coding DNA: TGTGCCAGCAGTTACCCTCTCGGGACAGGGGGAATTGGCTACACCTTC.

The V gene is TRBV6-5, the J gene TRBJ1-3; TRBD1 matches at 7 bases. Germline trimming cut 6 bases from V and 1 base from J; bases unmatched to any gene: 3. This CDR3 has 14 amino acids. Germline V gene lookup returns CDR1 MNHEY and CDR2 SVGAGI. The CDR3 region is CASSPGGSGNTIYF. In DNA form, the CDR3 reads TGTGCCAGCAGCCCAGGGGGGTCTGGAAACACCATATATTTT.

This sequence joins TRBV6-6 and TRBJ1-6; 7 bases fit TRBD1. CDR1 and CDR2 from the germline V gene are MNHNY and SVGAGI (reference sequence). The J segment lost 7 bases and the V segment lost 4 bases, leaving 4 bases of the junction unmatched. This CDR3 is built from 14 residues. The CDR3 loop is CASSWDRNNSPLHF. DNA for the CDR3: TGTGCCAGCAGTTGGGACAGAAACAATTCACCCCTCCACTTT.

V gene TRBV5-5 combines with J gene TRBJ1-5; tentative D call: TRBD1 (6 bases). Germline V gene lookup returns CDR1 SGHKS and CDR2 YYEKEE (reference sequence). Trimming removed 3 bases at V and 3 bases at J, with 10 bases between. This CDR3 contains 14 residues. Here the CDR3 reads CASSSDRLNQPQHF. The DNA of the CDR3 is TGTGCCAGCAGCTCGGACAGACTCAATCAGCCCCAGCATTTT.

V is TRBV10-2 and J is TRBJ2-7; D gene uncertain. This CDR3 has 11 residues. CDR1 is WSHSY and CDR2 is SAAADI in the germline V gene. V was clipped by 4 bases and J by 4 bases, with 5 bases between them. CDR3 residues: CASSALYEQYF. CDR3 nucleotides: TGCGCCAGCAGTGCACTTTACGAGCAGTACTTC.

This chain joins TRBV5-1 and TRBJ2-4; D possibly corresponds to TRBD1 (5 bases). Deletions cut 4 bases from V and 7 bases from J, with 9 bases between. Germline-derived CDR1 and CDR2 are SGHRS and YFSETQ. The CDR3 loop spans 12 amino acids. DNA of the CDR3: TGCGCCAGCAGCCCCCCAGGGAACATTCAGTACTTC. This codes for CASSPPGNIQYF.

The rearrangement links TRBV10-3 to TRBJ2-1, with 9 bases lining up with TRBD1. The CDR3 spans 17 residues. Trimming at V came to 8 bases and at J to 2 bases, leaving 13 bases not matched to a gene. In germline, CDR1 is ENHRY, CDR2 SYGVKD. The CDR3 nucleotides read TGTGCCATCGGACAGGGGACGGACCTGCCGCCCTACAATGAGCAGTTCTTC. Encoded protein: CAIGQGTDLPPYNEQFF.

The V and J genes are TRBV7-9 and TRBJ1-2, with D possibly TRBD1 on 5 matching bases. The CDR3 covers 14 residues. Looked up from germline, CDR1 is SEHNR and CDR2 is FQNEAQ (reference sequence). V lost 1 base, J lost 7 bases, and 13 bases lay in between. DNA for the CDR3: TGTGCCAGCAGCTTAGGTCGGCAGGGATTTGGCTACACCTTC. Encoded protein: CASSLGRQGFGYTF.

The rearrangement joins TRBV25-1 to TRBJ2-7; 10 bases match TRBD1. This CDR3 region has 15 residues. With V trimmed by 3 bases and J by 4 bases, 6 bases remained unmatched. Germline V gives CDR1 MGHDK, CDR2 SYGVNS. The DNA for the CDR3 is TGTGCCAGCAGTGAGACCGCGGACAGGGGGTACGAGCAGTACTTC. Translation gives CASSETADRGYEQYF.

V is TRBV7-2 and J is TRBJ1-2; D uncertain. There are 13 residues in the CDR3. Trimming left V 1 base short and J 2 bases short, with 5 bases between. CDR1 is SGHTA and CDR2 is FQGNSA in the germline V gene. The CDR3 spells CASSLDWNYGYTF. CDR3 bases: TGTGCCAGCAGCTTAGATTGGAACTATGGCTACACCTTC.

This clone was seen a handful of times. The chain links TRBV19 to TRBJ2-5; D remains ambiguous. The CDR3 runs 15 residues. The V gene lost 5 bases and the J gene lost 3 bases, with 16 bases spanning the gap. Germline CDR1 and CDR2: LNHDA and SQIVND (reference sequence). CDR3 nucleotides: TGTGCCAGTAGTCCAAGGGATGCCCCGAAAGAGACCCAGTACTTC. Protein sequence: CASSPRDAPKETQYF.

This clone was detected only once. The J gene is TRBJ1-6, the V gene TRBV6-5, with unresolved D. V was shortened by 5 bases and J by 17 bases, with 22 bases between the two germline ends. The germline V gene encodes CDR1 MNHEY and CDR2 SVGAGI. This CDR3 contains 14 residues. CDR3 region: CASSLRKGTLGFHF. The CDR3 region has the DNA TGTGCCAGCAGTCTCCGAAAAGGCACTCTTGGTTTCCACTTT.

The chain has TRBV6-5 and TRBJ1-4; D is uncertain. CDR3 length: 13 residues. Trimming removed 0 bases from V and 2 bases from J, with 1 base in between. The germline CDR1 and CDR2 sequences are MNHEY and SVGAGI. The CDR3 region is CASSYSTNEKLFF. The CDR3 coding sequence is TGTGCCAGCAGTTACTCTACTAATGAAAAACTGTTTTTT.

The chain employs TRBV2 and TRBJ2-6; TRBD1 is a possible D gene (5 bases). Germline-derived CDR1 and CDR2 are SNHLY and FYNNEI. Between the trimmed V and J ends, which lost 5 bases and 0 bases, there was a span of 14 bases. The CDR3 spans 17 residues. DNA for the CDR3: TGTGCCAGCAGTAAGGGCAGGACAAACTCTGGGGCCAACGTCCTGACTTTC. Encoded protein: CASSKGRTNSGANVLTF.

This rearrangement joins TRBV7-8 to TRBJ1-2; 8 bases are a match to TRBD1. The CDR3 consists of 15 residues. The germline V gene encodes CDR1 SGHVS and CDR2 FQNEAQ. The trim removed 5 bases at V and 5 bases at J, leaving 10 bases unmatched. CDR3 loop: CASSIRDRTLYGYTF. The CDR3 DNA follows: TGTGCCAGCAGCATCCGGGACAGGACCCTTTATGGCTACACCTTC.